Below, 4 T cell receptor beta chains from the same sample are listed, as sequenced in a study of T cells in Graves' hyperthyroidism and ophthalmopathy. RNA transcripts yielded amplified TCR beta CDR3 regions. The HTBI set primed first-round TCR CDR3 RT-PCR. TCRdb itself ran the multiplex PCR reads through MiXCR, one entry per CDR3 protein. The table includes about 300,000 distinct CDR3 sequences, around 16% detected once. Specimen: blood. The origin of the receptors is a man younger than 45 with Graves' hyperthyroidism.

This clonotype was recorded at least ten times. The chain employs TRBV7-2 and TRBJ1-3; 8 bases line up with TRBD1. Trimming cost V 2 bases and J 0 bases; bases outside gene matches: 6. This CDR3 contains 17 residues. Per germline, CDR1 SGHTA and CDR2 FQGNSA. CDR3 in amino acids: CASSLSTGATSGNTIYF. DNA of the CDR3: TGTGCCAGCAGCTTATCGACAGGGGCGACCTCTGGAAACACCATATATTTT. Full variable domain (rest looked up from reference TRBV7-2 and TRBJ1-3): GAGVSQSPSNKVTEKGKDVELRCDPISGHTALYWYRQSLGQGLEFLIYFQGNSAPDKSGLPSDRFSAERTGGSVSTLTIQRTQQEDSAVYLCASSLSTGATSGNTIYFGEGSWLTVV.

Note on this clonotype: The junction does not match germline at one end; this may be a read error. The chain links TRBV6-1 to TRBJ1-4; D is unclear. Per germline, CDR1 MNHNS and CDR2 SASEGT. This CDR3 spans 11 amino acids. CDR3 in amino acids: CACSEHEKLFF. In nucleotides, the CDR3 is TGTGCCTGCAGTGAACATGAAAAACTGTTTTTT.

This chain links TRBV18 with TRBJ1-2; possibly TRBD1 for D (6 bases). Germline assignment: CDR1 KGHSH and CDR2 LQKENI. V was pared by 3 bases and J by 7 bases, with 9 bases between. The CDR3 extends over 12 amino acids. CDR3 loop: CASSPNRAGYTF. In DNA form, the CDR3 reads TGTGCCAGCTCACCGAACAGGGCTGGCTACACCTTC.

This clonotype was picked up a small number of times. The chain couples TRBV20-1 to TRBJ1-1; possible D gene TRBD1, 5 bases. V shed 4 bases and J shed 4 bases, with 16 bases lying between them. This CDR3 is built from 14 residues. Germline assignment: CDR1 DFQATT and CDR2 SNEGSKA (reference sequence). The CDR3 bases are TGCAGTGCTAATAGGCATGGGGCGAGCACTGAAGCTTTCTTT. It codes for CSANRHGASTEAFF.